This TCR beta chain emerged from a study of T-cell reconstitution after alpha-beta-depleted transplantation in children. This sample's TCRbeta library carried unique molecular identifier barcodes. In TCRdb, the PCR reads were re-called with MiXCR into one record per CDR3 protein. The sample holds around 96,000 distinct CDR3 sequences; more than 10% are singletons and the top ten take roughly 13%. Germline V gene data show CDR1 as SEHNR and CDR2 as FQNEAQ (reference sequence). The CDR3 is 14 amino acids. Trimming cost V 5 bases and J 6 bases, with 15 bases left between them. The chain couples TRBV7-9 to TRBJ2-3; D is ambiguous. This material consisted of PBMCs from the stem cell graft donor, taken from the stem cell graft. This sequence was found in a human donor who donated a stem cell graft to a child with inherited bone marrow failure. CDR3 sequence (DNA): TGTGCCAGCAGCCCCGGAATTACCGCCGATACGCAGTATTTT. It encodes CASSPGITADTQYF.